The sequence of this T cell receptor (beta chain) was determined in a study of cytomegalovirus exposure and HLA in healthy donors. Whole-study findings and limits: CMV serostatus alone was available as immune exposure information. The authors excluded some V segments, including TRBV6-2 and TRBV6-3, as indistinguishable. Reports described diagnosis of cytomegalovirus status by the classifier as highly specific and sensitive. In a later analysis, HLA-associated TCR beta chains were more clonally expanded than equally common others.

This clone was recorded only once. Its antigen is undetermined. PCR primers comprised 60 Vbeta and 13 Jbeta primers. The data were produced by immunoSEQ multiplex PCR, yet TCRdb's version contains in-frame clones alone and is incomplete. The table records 150,000 to 200,000 clones, about three quarters of them present only once. V was clipped by 0 bases and J by 4 bases, with 7 bases between them. CDR3 length: 14 residues. CDR1 SGHRS and CDR2 YFSETQ come from the germline V gene. The genes are TRBV5-1 and TRBJ2-2; no clear D gene. The sequenced sample was PBMCs. The TCR sequence derives from a woman aged 35 to 49 in good health and CMV-seronegative. The DNA for the CDR3 is TGCGCCAGCAGCTTGGGAGCGAGCACCGGGGAGCTGTTTTTT. Amino acids: CASSLGASTGELFF.